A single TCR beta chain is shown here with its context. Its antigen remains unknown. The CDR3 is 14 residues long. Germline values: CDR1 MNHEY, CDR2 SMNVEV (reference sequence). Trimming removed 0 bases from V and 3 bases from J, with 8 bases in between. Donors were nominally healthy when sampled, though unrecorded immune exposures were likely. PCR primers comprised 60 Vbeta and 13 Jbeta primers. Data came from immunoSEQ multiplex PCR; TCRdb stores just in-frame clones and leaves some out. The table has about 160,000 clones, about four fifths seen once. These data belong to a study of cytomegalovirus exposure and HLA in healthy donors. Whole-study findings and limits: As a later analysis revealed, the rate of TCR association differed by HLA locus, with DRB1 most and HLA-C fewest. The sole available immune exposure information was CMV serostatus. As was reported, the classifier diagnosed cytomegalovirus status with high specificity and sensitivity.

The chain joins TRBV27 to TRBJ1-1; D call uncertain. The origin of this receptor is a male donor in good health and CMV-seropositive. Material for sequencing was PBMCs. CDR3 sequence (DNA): TGTGCCAGCAGTTTATCAGGGAGGTACACTGAAGCTTTCTTT. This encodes CASSLSGRYTEAFF.